The clone carrying this TCR beta chain was picked up a small number of times. Its specificity is not known. This sample was included in a study of TIL therapy for anti-PD-1-resistant metastatic lung cancer. Notes on the study in general: Patients were highly selected, enriched for treatment-naive, never-smoker and oncogene-addicted cases. TIL clonotype persistence in blood showed no apparent association with response.

The libraries were made with immunoSEQ v3. Generated by immunoSEQ multiplex PCR, the TCRdb table keeps only in-frame clones and is missing some. The table records tens of thousands of clones, less than 75% of them present only once. Time point described: pre-treatment sample, taken before nivolumab and TIL therapy. The material was blood, obtained at baseline. This sequence originates from a person aged 25-85 years with non-small cell lung cancer.

For the CDR3, the DNA is TGCGCCAGCGGGGACCTCCGCTACGAGCAGTACTTC. Its translation: CASGDLRYEQYF. V usage is TRBV5-1 and J usage is TRBJ2-7; either TRBD1 or TRBD2 may fit D (5 bases each). There are 12 residues in the CDR3. V lost 7 bases, J lost 3 bases, and 11 bases lay in between. Germline loops: CDR1 SGHRS, CDR2 YFSETQ.